The 17 T cell receptor beta chains given below trace back to one sample, sequenced in a study of blood T cell repertoires in COVID-19. The table came from immunoSEQ multiplex PCR; TCRdb's copy has only in-frame clones and leaves some out. The sample gives some 220,000 clones, roughly 85% of which show up once; about 2.4% is in the top ten. The sample was peripheral blood. The receptor set was obtained from a woman aged 70-85 years with COVID-19, enrolled during active disease.

The chain carries TRBV11-3 and TRBJ2-3; a weak D match, TRBD2 (6 bases). Germline assignment: CDR1 SGHNT and CDR2 YENEEA. This CDR3 has 17 residues. V was clipped by 1 base and J by 4 bases, with 18 bases between them. The CDR3 region has the DNA TGTGCCAGCAGCTTAGTTAGTACAGGACGCGGGGCAGATACGCAGTATTTT. It codes for CASSLVSTGRGADTQYF.

This clone appeared once. V and J are TRBV2 and TRBJ1-6; no clear D gene. This CDR3 has 13 residues. Germline V CDR1 and CDR2: SNHLY, FYNNEI. Trimming removed 4 bases from V and 6 bases from J, with 7 bases in between. CDR3 amino acids: CASSVYTNSPLHF. In DNA, the CDR3 is TGTGCCAGCAGTGTTTACACTAATTCACCCCTCCACTTT.

J is TRBJ1-5 and V is TRBV2; no clear D. V was trimmed by 4 bases and J by 3 bases, leaving 10 bases between them. This CDR3 region has 14 residues. In germline, CDR1 is SNHLY, CDR2 FYNNEI. CDR3 protein: CASSGGSSNQPQHF. DNA for the CDR3: TGTGCCAGCAGTGGAGGTAGTTCCAATCAGCCCCAGCATTTT. Full variable domain (rest looked up from reference TRBV2 and TRBJ1-5): EPEVTQTPSHQVTQMGQEVILRCVPISNHLYFYWYRQILGQKVEFLVSFYNNEISEKSEIFDDQFSVERPDGSNFTLKIRSTKLEDSAMYFCASSGGSSNQPQHFGDGTRLSIL.

This clone was seen only a few times. The rearrangement uses TRBV2 and TRBJ1-1; D call uncertain. V lost 5 bases, J lost 0 bases, and 7 bases lay in between. CDR3 size: 13 residues. Germline V gene lookup returns CDR1 SNHLY and CDR2 FYNNEI. CDR3 bases: TGTGCCAGCAGTAAAAACATGAACACTGAAGCTTTCTTT. It specifies CASSKNMNTEAFF.

This sequence joins TRBV11-3 and TRBJ1-2; 7 nucleotides align to TRBD1. CDR1 is SGHNT and CDR2 is YENEEA in the germline V gene. The CDR3 runs 15 residues. V trimming: 3 bases; J trimming: 4 bases; junction bases outside the gene matches: 8. CDR3 in DNA: TGTGCCAGCAGCTTCCCGGGACAGCCAGCCTATGGCTACACCTTC. Amino acids: CASSFPGQPAYGYTF.

V and J are TRBV6-1 and TRBJ1-1; possibly TRBD1 for D (5 bases). Trimming took 3 bases from V and 2 from J, leaving 10 bases between them. The CDR3 is 14 amino acids. Germline V CDR1 and CDR2: MNHNS, SASEGT. The CDR3 DNA is TGTGCCAGCAGTGACCCGACAGCAAACACTGAAGCTTTCTTT. Translating it yields CASSDPTANTEAFF.

The V gene is TRBV5-1, the J gene TRBJ2-7, with 9 bases fitting TRBD2. Germline values: CDR1 SGHRS, CDR2 YFSETQ. The V segment lost 3 bases and the J segment 2 bases; nucleotides outside the gene matches: 6. This CDR3 is built from 15 residues. CDR3 coding DNA: TGCGCCAGCAGCTGGCGGGAGGGAGGGACCTACGAGCAGTACTTC. Its translation is CASSWREGGTYEQYF.

The chain links TRBV7-9 to TRBJ2-4, with D possibly TRBD2 on 5 matching bases. The V end lost 4 bases, the J end lost 1 base, and 8 bases lay between the germline ends. Germline assignment: CDR1 SEHNR and CDR2 FQNEAQ (reference sequence). This CDR3 contains 14 residues. Here the CDR3 DNA reads TGTGCCAGCAGCTACGCTAGCGCCAAAAACATTCAGTACTTC. Its protein is CASSYASAKNIQYF.

J is TRBJ2-5 and V is TRBV5-8; 7 bases agree with TRBD1. After removal of 4 bases from V and 1 base from J, the junction contained 4 bases not matched to a gene. The CDR3 has 14 residues. Germline V gene data show CDR1 as SGHTS and CDR2 as YDEGEE. This CDR3 is CASSVGTAQETQYF. The DNA for the CDR3 is TGTGCCAGCAGCGTCGGGACAGCCCAAGAGACCCAGTACTTC.

CDR3 region: CASSPGQGSRGYTF. CDR3 in DNA: TGCGCCAGCAGCCCCGGCCAGGGTAGTAGGGGCTACACCTTC. This sequence joins TRBV4-1 and TRBJ1-2, with D maybe TRBD1 (5 bases). Trimming shortened V by 4 bases and J by 8 bases, and 17 bases separated the two germline ends. Looked up from germline, CDR1 is MGHRA and CDR2 is YSYEKL. This CDR3 spans 14 amino acids.

The V call is TRBV18, the J call TRBJ1-5; the D gene is possibly TRBD1 (6 bases). The CDR3 sequence is 16 residues long. From germline, CDR1 is KGHSH and CDR2 LQKENI. The V gene lost 2 bases and the J gene lost 1 base, with 12 bases spanning the gap. The chain's CDR3 is CASSPNREISNQPQHF. The CDR3 coding sequence is TGTGCCAGCTCACCAAACAGGGAAATAAGCAATCAGCCCCAGCATTTT.

V gene TRBV4-2 combines with J gene TRBJ1-1; 8 positions match TRBD1. Per the germline V gene, CDR1 is LGHNA and CDR2 is YNFKEQ. CDR3 length: 15 amino acids. V trimming: 2 bases; J trimming: 0 bases; junction bases outside the gene matches: 2. Here the CDR3 reads CASSQQGAMNTEAFF. Here the CDR3 DNA reads TGTGCCAGCAGCCAACAGGGGGCCATGAACACTGAAGCTTTCTTT.

The rearrangement links TRBV5-1 to TRBJ2-2; D not certain. The V and J ends lost 0 bases and 5 bases respectively, with 11 bases between them. Germline assignment: CDR1 SGHRS and CDR2 YFSETQ. The CDR3 has 15 residues. Written as DNA, the CDR3 is TGCGCCAGCAGCTTGGCGGTTAGACTTACCGGGGAGCTGTTTTTT. Its protein is CASSLAVRLTGELFF.

The chain is built from TRBV6-2 or TRBV6-3 and TRBJ2-7; 8 nucleotides match TRBD1. With V trimmed by 4 bases and J by 4 bases, 6 bases remained unmatched. Germline CDR1 reads MNHEY; CDR2 reads SVGEGT. The CDR3 is 14 amino acids. CDR3 protein: CASSSPGQAYEQYF. CDR3 bases: TGTGCCAGCAGTTCCCCGGGACAGGCTTACGAGCAGTACTTC.

Remarks on this clone: Within the sample, other DNA sequences also encode this same CDR3. The chain combines TRBV19 with TRBJ2-1; a possible D gene is TRBD2 (6 bases). V was clipped by 3 bases and J by 0 bases, with 9 bases between them. The CDR3 length is 15 residues. CDR1 is LNHDA, CDR2 SQIVND, per germline (reference sequence). CDR3 region: CASSISGSSYNEQFF. The CDR3 DNA reads TGTGCCAGTAGTATTAGCGGTAGCTCCTACAATGAGCAGTTCTTC.

The chain couples TRBV28 to TRBJ1-1; weak D call: TRBD1 (5 bases). The CDR3 is made up of 12 amino acids. CDR1 and CDR2 (germline): MDHEN, SYDVKM. The ends were cut back, 6 bases at V and 7 bases at J, with 12 bases in the middle. CDR3 sequence: CASSFRQFEAFF. Written as DNA, the CDR3 is TGTGCCAGCAGCTTTCGACAGTTTGAAGCTTTCTTT.

The CDR3 is CASSHTTGPNYGYTF. The CDR3 coding sequence is TGTGCCAGCAGTCATACGACAGGCCCCAACTATGGCTACACCTTC. The chain carries TRBV7-9 and TRBJ1-2; D might be TRBD1 (6 bases). Germline V gene data show CDR1 as SEHNR and CDR2 as FQNEAQ (reference sequence). The length of the CDR3 is 15 residues. Trimming cost V 6 bases and J 2 bases, with 16 bases left between them.